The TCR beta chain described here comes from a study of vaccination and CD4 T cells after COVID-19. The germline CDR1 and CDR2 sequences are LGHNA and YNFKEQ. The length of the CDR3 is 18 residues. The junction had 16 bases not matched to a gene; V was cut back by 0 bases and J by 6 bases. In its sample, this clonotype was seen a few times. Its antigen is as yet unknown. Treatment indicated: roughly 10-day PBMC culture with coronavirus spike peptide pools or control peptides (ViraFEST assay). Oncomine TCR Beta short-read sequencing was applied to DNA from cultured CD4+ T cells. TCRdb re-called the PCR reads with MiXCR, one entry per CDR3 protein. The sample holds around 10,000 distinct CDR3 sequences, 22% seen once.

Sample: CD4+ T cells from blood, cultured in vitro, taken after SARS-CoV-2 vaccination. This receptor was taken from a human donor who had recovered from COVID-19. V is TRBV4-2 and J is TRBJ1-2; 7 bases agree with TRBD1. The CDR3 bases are TGTGCCAGCAGCCAAGACGCGGCAGGGGGGCGCCCCTGGGATGGCTACACCTTC. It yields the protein CASSQDAAGGRPWDGYTF.